This TCR beta chain comes out of a study of blood T cell repertoires in COVID-19. Across the study: T cells, B-cell-depleted T cells, or PBMCs supplied cDNA or gDNA.

Generated by immunoSEQ multiplex PCR, the TCRdb table keeps only in-frame clones and is missing some. The sample lists some 120,000 clones, around 80% occurring once. Deletions cut 4 bases from V and 2 bases from J, with 20 bases between. The CDR3 contains 17 residues. CDR1 is SGDLS and CDR2 is YYNGEE in the germline V gene. The sample consisted of peripheral blood. This TCR came from a human donor in a cohort sampled during active COVID-19. J is TRBJ2-3 and V is TRBV9; D is possibly TRBD1 (5 bases). The CDR3 DNA is TGTGCCAGCAGCTCGACGCTCCAGGGAATCCTCACAGATACGCAGTATTTT. Translated, it gives CASSSTLQGILTDTQYF.